This entry lists 8 T cell receptor beta chains sequenced from one sample in a study of technical replicates of blood from four donors. This table comes from immunoSEQ multiplex PCR, and its TCRdb copy is limited to in-frame clones, with some not included. The table lists tens of thousands of clones, nearly 97% of them singletons. The sequencing input was T cells isolated from PBMCs. The source is a human donor in good health.

This clone was counted a single time. The rearrangement joins TRBV28 to TRBJ2-5; 9 bases fit TRBD1. Germline assignment: CDR1 MDHEN and CDR2 SYDVKM. Losses at the gene ends were 3 bases for V and 3 bases for J; bases not matched to a gene: 17. CDR3 length: 19 amino acids. CDR3 residues: CASSFPIFLDRGMEETQYF. As DNA, the CDR3 is TGTGCCAGCAGTTTTCCCATATTCCTAGACAGGGGGATGGAAGAGACCCAGTACTTC.

The chain joins TRBV19 to TRBJ1-5; D perhaps matches TRBD1 (5 bases). V lost 5 bases and J lost 6, with 17 bases in between. Germline CDR1 and CDR2: LNHDA and SQIVND (reference sequence). The CDR3 consists of 15 residues. CDR3 bases: TGTGCCAGTAGTCCCCCCCAGGGTATGGCTCAGCCCCAGCATTTT. Protein sequence: CASSPPQGMAQPQHF.

J is TRBJ2-7 and V is TRBV7-8, with 7 nucleotides matching TRBD1. The CDR3 loop spans 15 amino acids. Germline CDR1 and CDR2: SGHVS and FQNEAQ. Trimming at V came to 6 bases and at J to 0 bases, leaving 8 bases not matched to a gene. The CDR3 region is CASRGRQGPSYEQYF. Written as DNA, the CDR3 is TGTGCCAGCAGGGGAAGACAGGGACCCTCCTACGAGCAGTACTTC.

The chain combines TRBV10-2 with TRBJ1-2; tentative D call: TRBD1 (5 bases). Trimming took 0 bases from V and 5 from J, leaving 7 bases between them. CDR1 is WSHSY, CDR2 SAAADI, per germline. CDR3 length equals 13 residues. The CDR3 coding sequence is TGCGCCAGCAGTGAGTCCGGACATTATGGCTACACCTTC. Encoded protein: CASSESGHYGYTF.

The chain joins TRBV9 to TRBJ2-3; 7 nucleotides line up with TRBD2. CDR3 size: 15 residues. The J segment lost 3 bases and the V segment lost 0 bases, leaving 4 bases of the junction unmatched. Germline assignment: CDR1 SGDLS and CDR2 YYNGEE. CDR3 nucleotide sequence: TGTGCCAGCAGCGTAGGGGCGGGAGAAACAGATACGCAGTATTTT. Its protein product is CASSVGAGETDTQYF.

This chain joins TRBV7-9 and TRBJ2-2; 7 bases map to TRBD2. The J segment lost 1 base and the V segment lost 6 bases, leaving 11 bases of the junction unmatched. The CDR3 spans 17 residues. CDR1 and CDR2 (germline): SEHNR, FQNEAQ (reference sequence). CDR3 sequence: CASRQLTLAVNTGELFF. The CDR3 DNA reads TGTGCCAGCAGACAATTGACTCTAGCGGTGAACACCGGGGAGCTGTTTTTT.

V usage is TRBV11-2 and J usage is TRBJ1-1; D is perhaps TRBD1 (5 bases). This CDR3 has 14 amino acids. Germline loops: CDR1 SGHAT, CDR2 FQNNGV. The V end lost 2 bases, the J end lost 6 bases, and 13 bases lay between the germline ends. The CDR3 is CASSLQGSGAEAFF. The CDR3 nucleotides are TGTGCCAGCAGCTTACAGGGATCGGGCGCTGAAGCTTTCTTT. Combining the CDR3 with reference TRBV11-2 and TRBJ1-1 gives the whole variable domain EAGVAQSPRYKIIEKRQSVAFWCNPISGHATLYWYQQILGQGPKLLIQFQNNGVVDDSQLPKDRFSAERLKGVDSTLKIQPAKLEDSAVYLCASSLQGSGAEAFFGQGTRLTVV.

This clone was seen just once. This chain uses TRBV5-1 with TRBJ2-7, with 7 bases identical to TRBD2. V shed 6 bases, J shed 6 bases, and the junction held 3 bases outside the gene matches. Germline V CDR1 and CDR2: SGHRS, YFSETQ. This CDR3 comprises 11 residues. CDR3 loop: CASKTSTEQYF. As DNA, the CDR3 is TGCGCCAGCAAGACTAGCACCGAGCAGTACTTC.